This record covers a single T cell receptor beta chain. The antigen is not known. Clones were sequenced by immunoSEQ multiplex PCR, and TCRdb holds only the in-frame ones, with some missing. This sample has about half a million clones, with roughly three quarters found just once. This entry is derived from a study of shared clonotypes between healthy human individuals. Study-wide context: A few men and a couple of women, aged 18 to 49, were donors.

General study results and limits: Few donors restricted represented genetic and exposure-history diversity.

Everyone who donated was a Caucasian adult who lived in Nashville, Tennessee. Germline assignment: CDR1 SGHRS and CDR2 YFSETQ. V lost 5 bases, J lost 8 bases, and 15 bases stayed unmatched. The CDR3 runs 17 residues. V is TRBV5-1 and J is TRBJ2-7, with 14 bases fitting TRBD2. This receptor was taken from a middle-aged woman in good health. Some clones in this sample may be carry-over from other donors' samples. Sequenced: PBMCs. CDR3 coding DNA: TGCGCCAGCAGGAAAACCGGGACTAGCGGGAGTGCTGGGAAGCAGTACTTC. It codes for CASRKTGTSGSAGKQYF.